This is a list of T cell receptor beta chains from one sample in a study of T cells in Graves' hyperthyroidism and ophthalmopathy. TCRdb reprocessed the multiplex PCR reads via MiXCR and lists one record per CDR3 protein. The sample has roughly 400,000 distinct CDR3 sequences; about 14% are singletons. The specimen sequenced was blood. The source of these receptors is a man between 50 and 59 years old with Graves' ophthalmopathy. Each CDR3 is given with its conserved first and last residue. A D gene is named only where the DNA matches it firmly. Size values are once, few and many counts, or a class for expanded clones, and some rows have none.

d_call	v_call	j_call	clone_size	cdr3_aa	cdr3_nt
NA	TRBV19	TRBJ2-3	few	CASSIGVTDTQYF	TGTGCCAGTAGTATCGGGGTAACAGATACGCAGTATTTT
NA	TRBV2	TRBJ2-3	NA	CASSEFTGSDTQYF	TGTGCCAGCAGTGAATTCACAGGGTCAGATACGCAGTATTTT
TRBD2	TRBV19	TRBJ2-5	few	CASSTLAGGRQETQYF	TGTGCCAGTAGTACCCTAGCGGGAGGGCGACAAGAGACCCAGTACTTC
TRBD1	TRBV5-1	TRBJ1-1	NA	CASSLAPEWTGSRAEAFF	TGCGCCAGCAGCTTGGCCCCGGAGTGGACAGGGAGTAGGGCTGAAGCTTTCTTT
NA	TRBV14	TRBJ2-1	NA	CASSQDRLTKFF	TGTGCCAGCAGCCAAGATCGACTAACTAAGTTCTTC
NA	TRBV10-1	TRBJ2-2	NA	CASSERGTLTGELFF	TGCGCCAGCAGTGAGAGGGGGACGCTCACCGGGGAGCTGTTTTTT
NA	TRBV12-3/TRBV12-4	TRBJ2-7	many	CASRTDSSSYEQYF	TGTGCCAGCAGGACAGACTCGAGCTCCTACGAGCAGTACTTC
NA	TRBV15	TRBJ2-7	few	CATSKRAQSYEQYF	TGTGCCACCAGCAAGAGGGCCCAATCCTACGAGCAGTACTTC
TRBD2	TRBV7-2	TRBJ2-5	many	CASSLEAGEVETQYF	TGTGCCAGCAGCTTAGAAGCGGGAGAAGTGGAGACCCAGTACTTC
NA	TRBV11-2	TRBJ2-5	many	CASSLDSSGETQYF	TGTGCCAGCAGCTTAGATTCAAGTGGGGAGACCCAGTACTTC
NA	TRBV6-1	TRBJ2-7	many	CASTTSGTGYEQYF	TGTGCCAGCACCACCAGTGGGACTGGCTACGAGCAGTACTTC
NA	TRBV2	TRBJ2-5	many	CASSEETRWYQETQYF	TGTGCCAGCAGTGAAGAGACTAGGTGGTACCAAGAGACCCAGTACTTC
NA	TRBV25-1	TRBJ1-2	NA	CASSAGYGYTF	TGTGCCAGCAGTGCAGGCTATGGCTACACCTTC